One T cell receptor beta chain is described in this entry. The antigen is unknown. This may stem from a read error, because a much larger clone lies one nucleotide away. TCRdb re-derived calls from the 5' RACE reads in MiXCR, one entry per CDR3 protein. This sample yields under 150,000 distinct CDR3 sequences, of which approximately 13% are seen a single time; almost 3% belongs to the top ten. This CDR3 region has 15 residues. After removal of 0 bases from V and 10 bases from J, the junction contained 10 bases not matched to a gene. Germline loops: CDR1 SGHRS, CDR2 YFSETQ. This sample is drawn from a study of CD8 T cells in ankylosing spondylitis. Findings of the study overall: As reported, disease-linked clones showed significant enrichment in matched ankylosing spondylitis synovial fluid.

The V call is TRBV5-1, the J call TRBJ1-2; 9 bases map to TRBD1. This TCR came from a female donor with ankylosing spondylitis or in good health (not recorded which). Sequences were obtained from blood, either unsorted or a sorted T cell fraction (not recorded which). Here the CDR3 DNA reads TGCGCCAGCAGCTTGGACAGGGGGCAAGCGGCTGTCTACACCTTC. Protein product: CASSLDRGQAAVYTF. The whole variable domain, filled in from reference TRBV5-1 and TRBJ1-2, reads KAGVTQTPRYLIKTRGQQVTLSCSPISGHRSVSWYQQTPGQGLQFLFEYFSETQRNKGNFPGRFSGRQFSNSRSEMNVSTLELGDSALYLCASSLDRGQAAVYTFGSGTRLTVV.